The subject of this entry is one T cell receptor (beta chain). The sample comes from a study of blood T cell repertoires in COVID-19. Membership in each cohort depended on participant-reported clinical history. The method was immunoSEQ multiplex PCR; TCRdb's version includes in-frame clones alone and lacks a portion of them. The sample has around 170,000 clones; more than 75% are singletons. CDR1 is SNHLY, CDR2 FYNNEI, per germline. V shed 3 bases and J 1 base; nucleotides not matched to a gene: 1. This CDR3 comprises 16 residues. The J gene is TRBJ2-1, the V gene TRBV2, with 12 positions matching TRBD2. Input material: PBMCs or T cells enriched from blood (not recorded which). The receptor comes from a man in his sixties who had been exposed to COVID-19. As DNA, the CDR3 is TGTGCCAGCAGTGAGCTAGCGGGAGGGTCCTACAATGAGCAGTTCTTC. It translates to CASSELAGGSYNEQFF.